Below are 19 T cell receptor beta chains sequenced from a single sample in a study of regulatory T cells in long-lasting Graves disease. Construction of TCR beta libraries relied on iRepertoire HTBI primers and on Arm-PCR targeting CDR3 regions. TCRdb fed the multiplex PCR reads into MiXCR, producing one record per CDR3 protein. The data show 400,000 to 600,000 distinct CDR3 sequences, 20% to 25% seen once. The time point: persistent/refractory GD, antithyroid drugs over 5 years with positive TRAb. PBMCs were the source of the RNA used for TCR sequencing. The material sequenced was peripheral blood mononuclear cells (PBMCs), taken when the disease was refractory, from a patient treated with antithyroid drugs. The receptors were gathered from a female donor with Graves disease.

This clonotype turned up a few times. The V gene is TRBV5-1, the J gene TRBJ1-2, with a weak D call TRBD1 (6 bases). V was pared by 1 base and J by 6 bases, with 19 bases between. This CDR3 spans 16 amino acids. The germline V gene has CDR1 SGHRS and CDR2 YFSETQ. The CDR3 DNA sequence: TGCGCCAGCAGCTTGAAGGCGGGAGGCCAGGGGCATGGCTACACCTTC. Residues: CASSLKAGGQGHGYTF.

J is TRBJ1-5 and V is TRBV3-1; unclear D gene. The CDR3 runs to 14 residues. Deletions cut 1 base from V and 3 bases from J, with 7 bases between. Per the germline V gene, CDR1 is LGHDT and CDR2 is YNNKEL (reference sequence). The CDR3 DNA reads TGTGCCAGCAGCCAAGGGAGGGTCAATCAGCCCCAGCATTTT. Its translation: CASSQGRVNQPQHF.

The rearrangement links TRBV14 to TRBJ1-1; no definite D call. The CDR3 is made up of 14 amino acids. V was cut by 2 bases and J by 5 bases, with 12 bases left in between. Germline V CDR1 and CDR2: SGHDN, FVKESK. CDR3 protein: CASSQIGGGTEAFF. In nucleotides, the CDR3 is TGTGCCAGCAGCCAAATAGGAGGCGGTACTGAAGCTTTCTTT.

The V and J genes are TRBV13 and TRBJ1-3; D not resolved. Germline-derived CDR1 and CDR2 are PRHDT and FYEKMQ (reference sequence). The CDR3 sequence is 16 residues long. The V end was cut by 3 bases, the J end by 0 bases, with 12 bases between. CDR3: CASSLGAGPSGNTIYF. For the CDR3, the DNA is TGTGCCAGCAGCTTGGGCGCAGGACCCTCTGGAAACACCATATATTTT.

A few counts support this clonotype. This rearrangement joins TRBV6-2 or TRBV6-3 to TRBJ1-5; 10 bases match TRBD1. V shed 2 bases, J shed 6 bases, and the junction held 4 bases outside the gene matches. The length of the CDR3 is 15 residues. Germline CDR1 is MNHEY and CDR2 is SVGEGT. The CDR3 spells CASSYPGQGTQPQHF. The CDR3 coding sequence is TGTGCCAGCAGTTACCCGGGACAGGGGACTCAGCCCCAGCATTTT.

By frequency in the sample, this clonotype is large (0.1 to 1%). CDR3 residues: CASSPGGRYGYTF. Here the CDR3 DNA reads TGTGCCAGCTCCCCGGGGGGCCGCTATGGCTACACCTTC. The chain combines TRBV27 with TRBJ1-2; a possible D gene is TRBD1 (6 bases). Germline assignment: CDR1 MNHEY and CDR2 SMNVEV (reference sequence). This CDR3 has 13 residues. Trimming took off 8 bases at V and 4 bases at J, with 14 bases between the two ends.

The rearrangement links TRBV7-9 to TRBJ1-2; D uncertain. The germline V gene has CDR1 SEHNR and CDR2 FQNEAQ (reference sequence). This CDR3 spans 17 amino acids. Trimming removed 5 bases at V and 2 bases at J, with 21 bases between. The CDR3 region is CASSPPVLGLPNYGYTF. DNA of the CDR3: TGTGCCAGCAGCCCTCCGGTACTTGGACTACCGAACTATGGCTACACCTTC.

V is TRBV7-8 and J is TRBJ2-5; TRBD2 agrees at 11 bases. V was pared by 5 bases and J by 2 bases, with 13 bases of the junction left unmatched. This CDR3 is 18 amino acids long. The germline V gene encodes CDR1 SGHVS and CDR2 FQNEAQ. CDR3: CASSRRETSGENQETQYF. The CDR3 DNA is TGTGCCAGCAGCCGAAGGGAGACTAGCGGGGAGAATCAAGAGACCCAGTACTTC.

The chain employs TRBV6-2 or TRBV6-3 and TRBJ1-2; D perhaps matches TRBD1 (6 bases). The germline gives CDR1 MNHEY, CDR2 SVGEGT. This CDR3 is 17 amino acids long. V shed 5 bases and J shed 0 bases, with 19 bases lying between them. This chain's CDR3 is CASSREGQIRANYGYTF. The CDR3 nucleotides read TGTGCCAGCAGTCGAGAGGGACAAATCCGAGCTAACTATGGCTACACCTTC.

This clonotype was recorded many times. CDR3 loop: CSGGHSYEQYF. In DNA, the CDR3 is TGCAGTGGGGGCCACTCCTACGAGCAGTACTTC. This chain links TRBV20-1 with TRBJ2-7; D may be TRBD1 (5 bases). V lost 7 bases, J lost 0 bases, and 7 bases lay in between. Germline values: CDR1 DFQATT, CDR2 SNEGSKA (reference sequence). CDR3 size: 11 residues.

This CDR3 reads CASSPRQSNSGNTIYF. The CDR3 DNA reads TGCGCCAGCAGCCCCAGACAGTCTAACTCTGGAAACACCATATATTTT. The rearrangement uses TRBV4-1 and TRBJ1-3; tentatively, D is TRBD1 (5 bases). Trimming pared 4 bases from V and 0 bases from J, leaving 13 bases between. There are 16 residues in the CDR3. Germline V gives CDR1 MGHRA, CDR2 YSYEKL.

CDR3 sequence: CASSHYFLSNQPQHF. The CDR3 region has the DNA TGTGCCAGTAGTCACTACTTTCTTAGCAATCAGCCCCAGCATTTT. The V and J genes are TRBV19 and TRBJ1-5; no firm D call. The CDR3 length is 15 residues. Germline assignment: CDR1 LNHDA and CDR2 SQIVND (reference sequence). Trimming removed 5 bases from V and 0 bases from J, with 11 bases in between.

The chain links TRBV10-1 to TRBJ2-5, with 9 bases matching TRBD1. Germline CDR1 reads WNHNN; CDR2 reads SYGVQD (reference sequence). The trim removed 4 bases at V and 4 bases at J, leaving 10 bases unmatched. The CDR3 consists of 16 residues. DNA of the CDR3: TGCGCCAGCAGTGGGGGACAGGGCAACGCAGGAGAGACCCAGTACTTC. It yields the protein CASSGGQGNAGETQYF.

This clonotype was found many times. The chain couples TRBV6-2 or TRBV6-3 to TRBJ2-7; D remains unclear. Germline CDR1 MNHEY, CDR2 SVGEGT. V gave up 2 bases and J gave up 4 bases, with 6 bases separating them. The CDR3 contains 12 residues. CDR3 amino acids: CASSYSRYEQYF. The DNA of the CDR3 is TGTGCCAGCAGTTACAGCCGTTACGAGCAGTACTTC.

This clonotype was counted only a few times. The V and J genes are TRBV30 and TRBJ2-2, with 8 bases that match TRBD2. The CDR3 totals 13 residues. Unmatched junction bases numbered 4, after V lost 7 bases and J lost 3 bases. In germline, CDR1 is GTSNPN, CDR2 SVGIG (reference sequence). In DNA form, the CDR3 reads TGTGCCTATAGCGGGATGCACACCGGGGAGCTGTTTTTT. Protein: CAYSGMHTGELFF.

Regarding this clonotype: A much larger clone sits a single nucleotide away, making a read error possible. Written as DNA, the CDR3 is TGCAGTGCTAGAGGTGGGGAGGAGCAGTACTTC. Its protein product is CSARGGEEQYF. V usage is TRBV20-1 and J usage is TRBJ2-7, with D maybe TRBD2 (5 bases). CDR1 is DFQATT and CDR2 is SNEGSKA in the germline V gene (reference sequence). V was shortened by 1 base and J by 7 bases, with 8 bases between the two germline ends. The CDR3 is 11 amino acids.

Only a few counts were recorded for this clonotype. J is TRBJ2-2 and V is TRBV2; 7 nucleotides match TRBD1. The V gene's germline CDR1 is SNHLY and CDR2 FYNNEI. This CDR3 contains 16 residues. Germline trimming cut 5 bases from V and 5 bases from J; bases unmatched to any gene: 11. CDR3 sequence reads: CASSPQGRLGTGELFF. DNA of the CDR3: TGTGCCAGCAGTCCACAGGGGCGCCTGGGGACCGGGGAGCTGTTTTTT.

The table lists this clonotype with a few counts. The genes are TRBV5-6 and TRBJ1-2, with 8 nucleotides matching TRBD1. The J segment lost 3 bases and the V segment lost 4 bases, leaving 11 bases of the junction unmatched. The CDR3 is 16 amino acids. CDR1 is SGHDT and CDR2 is YYEEEE in the germline V gene. This CDR3 reads CASSIAPGGQDYGYTF. In DNA, the CDR3 is TGTGCCAGCAGCATCGCCCCAGGGGGCCAGGACTATGGCTACACCTTC.

The gene calls are TRBV20-1 and TRBJ1-4; no definite D call. CDR3 size: 14 residues. Trimming cost V 3 bases and J 5 bases, with 13 bases left between them. Per germline, CDR1 DFQATT and CDR2 SNEGSKA (reference sequence). The CDR3 reads CSARRPLTNEKLFF. The CDR3 region has the DNA TGCAGTGCTAGGCGACCCTTAACGAATGAAAAACTGTTTTTT.